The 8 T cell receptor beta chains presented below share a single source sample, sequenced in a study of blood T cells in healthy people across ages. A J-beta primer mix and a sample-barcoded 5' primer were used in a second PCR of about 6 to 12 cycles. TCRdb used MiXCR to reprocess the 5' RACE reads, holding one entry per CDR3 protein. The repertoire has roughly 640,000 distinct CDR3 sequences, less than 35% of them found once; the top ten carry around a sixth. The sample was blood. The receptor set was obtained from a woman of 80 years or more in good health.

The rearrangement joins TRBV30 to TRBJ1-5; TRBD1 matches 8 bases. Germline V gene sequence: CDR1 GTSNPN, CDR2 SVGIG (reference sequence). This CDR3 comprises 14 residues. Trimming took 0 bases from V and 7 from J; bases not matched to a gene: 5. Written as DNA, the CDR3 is TGTGCCTGGAGTGTGGCAGGGGGCCGGCAGCCCCAGCATTTT. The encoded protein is CAWSVAGGRQPQHF.

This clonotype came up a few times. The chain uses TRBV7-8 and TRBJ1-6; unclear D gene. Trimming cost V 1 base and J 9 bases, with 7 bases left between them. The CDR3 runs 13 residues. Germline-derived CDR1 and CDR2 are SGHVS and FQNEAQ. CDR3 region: CASSLVKGSPLHF. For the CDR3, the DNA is TGTGCCAGCAGCTTAGTTAAGGGTTCACCCCTCCACTTT.

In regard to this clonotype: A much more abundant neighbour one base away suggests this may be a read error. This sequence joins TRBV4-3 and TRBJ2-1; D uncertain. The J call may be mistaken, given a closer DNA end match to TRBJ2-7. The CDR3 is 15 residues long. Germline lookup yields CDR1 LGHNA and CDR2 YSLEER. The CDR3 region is CASSQDGRAYNEQYF. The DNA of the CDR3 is TGCGCCAGCAGCCAAGATGGAAGGGCCTACAATGAGCAGTACTTC.

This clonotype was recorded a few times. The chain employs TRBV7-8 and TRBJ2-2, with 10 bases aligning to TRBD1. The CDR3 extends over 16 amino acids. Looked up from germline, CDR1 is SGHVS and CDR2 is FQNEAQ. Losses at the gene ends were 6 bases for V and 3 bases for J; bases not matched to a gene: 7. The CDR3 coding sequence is TGTGCCAGCAGACCCCCGACAGGGGGCTACACCGGGGAGCTGTTTTTT. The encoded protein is CASRPPTGGYTGELFF.

CDR3 sequence reads: CSVEMGPVQETQYF. In DNA, the CDR3 is TGCAGTGTCGAGATGGGACCGGTACAAGAGACCCAGTACTTC. The gene calls are TRBV20-1 and TRBJ2-5, with D perhaps TRBD1 or TRBD2 (5 bases each). The CDR3 is made up of 14 amino acids. Trimming cost V 7 bases and J 2 bases, with 17 bases left between them. The V gene's germline CDR1 is DFQATT and CDR2 SNEGSKA (reference sequence).

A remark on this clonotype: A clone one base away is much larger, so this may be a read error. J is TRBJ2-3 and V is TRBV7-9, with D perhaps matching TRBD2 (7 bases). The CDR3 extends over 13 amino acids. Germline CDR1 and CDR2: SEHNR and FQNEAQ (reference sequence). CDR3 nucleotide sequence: TGTGCCAGCAGACTAGCGATGACAGGTACGCAGTATTTT. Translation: CASRLAMTGTQYF.

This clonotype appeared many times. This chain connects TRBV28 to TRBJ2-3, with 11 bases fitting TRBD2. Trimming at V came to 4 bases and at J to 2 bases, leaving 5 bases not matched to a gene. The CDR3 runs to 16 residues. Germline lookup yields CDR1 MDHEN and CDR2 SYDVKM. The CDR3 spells CASSYSGGDNTDTQYF. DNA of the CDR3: TGTGCCAGCAGTTATAGCGGGGGGGATAACACAGATACGCAGTATTTT.

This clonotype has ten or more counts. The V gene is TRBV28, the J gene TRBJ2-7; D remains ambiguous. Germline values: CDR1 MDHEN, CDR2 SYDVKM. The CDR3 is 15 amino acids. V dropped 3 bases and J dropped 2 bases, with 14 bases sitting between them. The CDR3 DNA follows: TGTGCCAGCAGTTTGTTCGCAGGTTCCCCCTACGAGCAGTACTTC. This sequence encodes CASSLFAGSPYEQYF. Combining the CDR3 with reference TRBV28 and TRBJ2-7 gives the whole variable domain DVKVTQSSRYLVKRTGEKVFLECVQDMDHENMFWYRQDPGLGLRLIYFSYDVKMKEKGDIPEGYSVSREKKERFSLILESASTNQTSMYLCASSLFAGSPYEQYFGPGTRLTVT.